Detailed here is one T cell receptor beta chain. The sort gate was single viable CD3+CD4+CD8-CD45RO+ cells for memory CD4+ T cells. Total CD4+ T cells were enriched by CD4 positive selection. These data are taken from a study of memory CD4+ T cells and cytomegalovirus serostatus. Study as a whole: This sample comes from healthy Belgian adults, 9 CMV seropositive, around 26 seronegative.

As handled by the study authors: Out-of-frame sequences were removed, leaving 2,204,828 distinct TCRbeta sequences. Libraries were prepared by immunoSEQ multiplex PCR; TCRdb keeps only in-frame clonotypes and omits some of them. D and trimming were read from the DNA, whereas the V and J calls and clone size are those reported in that table. The sample contains tens of thousands of clones, approximately 75% of which appear only once. Germline loops: CDR1 SGDLS, CDR2 YYNGEE. V lost 0 bases and J 7 bases, leaving 12 bases between the germline ends. This CDR3 has 14 residues. Input material: memory CD4+ T cells from blood. The clonotype comes from an adult in good health and CMV-seronegative. The V call is TRBV9, the J call TRBJ2-3; no clear D gene. The CDR3 loop is CASSVGGVENTQYF. CDR3 nucleotides: TGTGCCAGCAGCGTAGGAGGAGTTGAAAATACGCAGTATTTT.